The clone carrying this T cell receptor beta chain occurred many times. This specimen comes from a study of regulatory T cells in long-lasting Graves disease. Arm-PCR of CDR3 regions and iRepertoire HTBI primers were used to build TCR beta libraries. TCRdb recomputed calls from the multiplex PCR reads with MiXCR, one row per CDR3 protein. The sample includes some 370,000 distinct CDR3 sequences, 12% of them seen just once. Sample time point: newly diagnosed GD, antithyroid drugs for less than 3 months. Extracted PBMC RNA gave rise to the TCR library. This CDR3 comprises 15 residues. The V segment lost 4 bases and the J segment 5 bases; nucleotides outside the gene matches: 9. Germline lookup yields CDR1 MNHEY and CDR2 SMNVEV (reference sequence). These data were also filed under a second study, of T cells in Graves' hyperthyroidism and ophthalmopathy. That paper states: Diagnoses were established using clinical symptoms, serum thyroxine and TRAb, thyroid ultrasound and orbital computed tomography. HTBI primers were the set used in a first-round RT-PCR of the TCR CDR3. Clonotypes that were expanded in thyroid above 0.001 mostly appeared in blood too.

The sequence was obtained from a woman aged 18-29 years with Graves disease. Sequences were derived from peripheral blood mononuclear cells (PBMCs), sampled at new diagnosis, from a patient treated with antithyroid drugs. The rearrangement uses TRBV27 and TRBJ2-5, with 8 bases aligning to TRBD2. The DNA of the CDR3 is TGTGCCAGCAGTTCAACCGGGCCGGGAGGGGAGACCCAGTACTTC. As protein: CASSSTGPGGETQYF.